The sample holds many counts of the clone carrying this T cell receptor beta chain. The same CDR3 can be traced to other DNA sequences in this sample. The sample belongs to a study of metastatic and nonmetastatic thyroid tumors. TCRdb redid the clone calls on the PCR reads using MiXCR. The data contain 35,000 to 50,000 clones, around a fifth of them singletons. Thyroid surgery was performed in patients who had received no treatment beforehand. The CDR3 consists of 14 residues. In germline, CDR1 is DFQATT, CDR2 SNEGSKA (reference sequence). With V trimmed by 5 bases and J by 4 bases, 8 bases remained unmatched.

This chain connects TRBV20-1 to TRBJ2-7; TRBD1 matches 10 bases. The sequencing sample was made of blood. The TCR sequence derives from a female donor with papillary thyroid cancer or a benign thyroid nodule (not recorded which). Some clones in this sample may be carry-over from other donors' samples. The CDR3 nucleotides are TGCAGTGCTCGACCTGGACAGGGGGTTTACGAGCAGTACTTC. Translation gives CSARPGQGVYEQYF.